This T cell receptor beta chain was profiled in a study of cytomegalovirus exposure and HLA in healthy donors. Study-wide background: About 80 million unique TCRs, all from HLA-typed donors, were included in an early release of the data.

The PCR ran on 60 Vbeta and 13 Jbeta primers. Clones were read by immunoSEQ multiplex PCR, and TCRdb kept only the in-frame ones, dropping some. The table shows over 140,000 clones, with around 80% occurring only once. Germline CDR1 and CDR2: SNHLY and FYNNEI. This CDR3 has 14 residues. The germline V and J ends were trimmed by 7 bases and 3 bases, with 13 bases remaining between them. The clonotype originates from a man aged 30 to 45 in good health and CMV-seropositive. The V gene is TRBV2, the J gene TRBJ1-5; weak D call: TRBD1 (5 bases). What was sequenced was PBMCs. The CDR3 region is CASKGTGDNQPQHF. The DNA of the CDR3 is TGTGCCAGCAAGGGTACAGGAGACAATCAGCCCCAGCATTTT.